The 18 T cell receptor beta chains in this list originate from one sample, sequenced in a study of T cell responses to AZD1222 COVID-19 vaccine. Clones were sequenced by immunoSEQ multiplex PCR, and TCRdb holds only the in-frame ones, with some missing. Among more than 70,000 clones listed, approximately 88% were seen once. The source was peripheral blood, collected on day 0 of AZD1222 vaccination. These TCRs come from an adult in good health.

In DNA, the CDR3 is TGTGCCAGCAGCTTGACAGGGGAGACCCAGTACTTC. As protein: CASSLTGETQYF. The V and J genes are TRBV6-2 or TRBV6-3 and TRBJ2-5; 7 nucleotides line up with TRBD1. The CDR3 sequence is 12 residues long. The ends lost 6 bases at V and 5 bases at J; junction bases unmatched: 3. The germline CDR1 and CDR2 sequences are MNHEY and SVGEGT.

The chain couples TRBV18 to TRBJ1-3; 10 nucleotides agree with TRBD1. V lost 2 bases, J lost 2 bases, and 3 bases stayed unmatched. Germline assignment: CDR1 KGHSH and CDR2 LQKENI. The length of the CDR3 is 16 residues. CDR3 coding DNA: TGTGCCAGCTCACCAGCCGGGACAGGGGCTGGAAACACCATATATTTT. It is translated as CASSPAGTGAGNTIYF.

The DNA for the CDR3 is TGTGCCAGCAGTGCCCGGGACAACTTAGCCAAAAACATTCAGTACTTC. Protein: CASSARDNLAKNIQYF. The chain has TRBV6-1 and TRBJ2-4, with D possibly being TRBD1 (6 bases). Germline V gene lookup returns CDR1 MNHNS and CDR2 SASEGT. The CDR3 covers 16 residues. Trimming took 4 bases from V and 0 from J, leaving 13 bases between them.

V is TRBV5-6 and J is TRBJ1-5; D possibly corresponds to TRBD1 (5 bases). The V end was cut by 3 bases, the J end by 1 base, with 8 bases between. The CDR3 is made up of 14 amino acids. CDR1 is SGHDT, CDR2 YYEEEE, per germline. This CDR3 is CASSWRGSNQPQHF. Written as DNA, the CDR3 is TGTGCCAGCAGCTGGCGGGGGAGCAATCAGCCCCAGCATTTT.

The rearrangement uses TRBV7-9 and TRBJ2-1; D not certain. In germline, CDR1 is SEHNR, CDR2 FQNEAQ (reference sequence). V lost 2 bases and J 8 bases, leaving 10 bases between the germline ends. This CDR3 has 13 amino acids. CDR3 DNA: TGTGCCAGCAGCTTAAGCTTCGCCGATGAGCAGTTCTTC. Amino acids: CASSLSFADEQFF.

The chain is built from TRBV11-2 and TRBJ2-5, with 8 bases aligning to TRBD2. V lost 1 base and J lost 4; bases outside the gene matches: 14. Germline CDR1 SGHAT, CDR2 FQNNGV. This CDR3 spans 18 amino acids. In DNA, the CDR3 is TGTGCCAGCAGCTTAGTTAGGCGGGGAGCGGGAGAAGGAGAGACCCAGTACTTC. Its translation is CASSLVRRGAGEGETQYF.

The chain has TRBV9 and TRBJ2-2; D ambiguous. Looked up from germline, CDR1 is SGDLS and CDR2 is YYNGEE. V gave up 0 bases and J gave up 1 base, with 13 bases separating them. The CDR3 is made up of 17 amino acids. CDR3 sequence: CASSVVSGSLNTGELFF. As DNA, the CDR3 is TGTGCCAGCAGCGTAGTATCCGGTAGCTTGAACACCGGGGAGCTGTTTTTT.

In nucleotides, the CDR3 is TGTGCCAGCACCCTGGAGGGACAGGTCAATCAGCCCCAGCATTTT. Encoded protein: CASTLEGQVNQPQHF. The chain uses TRBV2 and TRBJ1-5, with TRBD1 matching over 8 bases. V lost 7 bases, J lost 3 bases, and 8 bases stayed unmatched. CDR1 is SNHLY and CDR2 is FYNNEI in the germline V gene. CDR3 size: 15 residues.

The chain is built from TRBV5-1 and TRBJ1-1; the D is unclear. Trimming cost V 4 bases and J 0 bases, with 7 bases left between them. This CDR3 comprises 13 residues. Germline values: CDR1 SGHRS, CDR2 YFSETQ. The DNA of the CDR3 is TGCGCCAGCAGCGCCGACCTGAACACTGAAGCTTTCTTT. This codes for CASSADLNTEAFF.

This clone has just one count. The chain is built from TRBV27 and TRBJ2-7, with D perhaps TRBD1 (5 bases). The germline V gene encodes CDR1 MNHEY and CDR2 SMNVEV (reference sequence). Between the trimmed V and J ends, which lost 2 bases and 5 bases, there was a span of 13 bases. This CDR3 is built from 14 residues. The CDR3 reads CASSLLAEGDEQYF. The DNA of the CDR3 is TGTGCCAGCAGTTTACTTGCGGAAGGGGACGAGCAGTACTTC.

The CDR3 bases are TGTGCCAGCAGTTTAACCCTTACAGGGGGTTTGCGGCAGCCCCAGCATTTT. Translated: CASSLTLTGGLRQPQHF. The chain couples TRBV2 to TRBJ1-5, with 8 bases aligning to TRBD1. CDR3 length: 17 amino acids. After removal of 5 bases from V and 7 bases from J, the junction contained 16 bases not matched to a gene. CDR1 is SNHLY and CDR2 is FYNNEI in the germline V gene.

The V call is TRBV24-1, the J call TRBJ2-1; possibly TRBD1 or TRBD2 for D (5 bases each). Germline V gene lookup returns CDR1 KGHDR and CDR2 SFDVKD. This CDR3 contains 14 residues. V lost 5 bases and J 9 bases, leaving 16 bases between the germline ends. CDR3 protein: CATSATGGRREQFF. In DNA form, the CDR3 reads TGTGCCACCAGTGCTACTGGGGGACGGCGTGAGCAGTTCTTC.

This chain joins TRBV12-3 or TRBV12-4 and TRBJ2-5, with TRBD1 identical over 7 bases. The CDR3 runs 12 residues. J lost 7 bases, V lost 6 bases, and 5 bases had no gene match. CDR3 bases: TGTGCCAGCAGCCAAGGACAGGTGACCCAGTACTTC. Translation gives CASSQGQVTQYF.

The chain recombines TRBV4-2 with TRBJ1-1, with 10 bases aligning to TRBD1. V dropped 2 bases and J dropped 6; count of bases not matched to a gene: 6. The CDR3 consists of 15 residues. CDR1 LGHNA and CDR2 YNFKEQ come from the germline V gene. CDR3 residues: CASSQPGTGVSEAFF. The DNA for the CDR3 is TGTGCCAGCAGCCAACCCGGGACAGGGGTATCTGAAGCTTTCTTT.

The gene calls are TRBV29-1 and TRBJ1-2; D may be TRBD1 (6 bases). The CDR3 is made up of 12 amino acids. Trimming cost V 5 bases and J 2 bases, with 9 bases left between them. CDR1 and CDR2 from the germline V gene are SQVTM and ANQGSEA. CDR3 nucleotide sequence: TGCAGCGTTCCGACAGGAAACTATGGCTACACCTTC. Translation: CSVPTGNYGYTF.

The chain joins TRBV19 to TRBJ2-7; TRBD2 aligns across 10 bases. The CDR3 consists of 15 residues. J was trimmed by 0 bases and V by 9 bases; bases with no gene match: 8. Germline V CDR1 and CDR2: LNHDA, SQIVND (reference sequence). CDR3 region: CASSGTSENSYEQYF. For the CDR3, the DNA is TGTGCCAGCTCCGGGACTAGCGAAAACTCCTACGAGCAGTACTTC.

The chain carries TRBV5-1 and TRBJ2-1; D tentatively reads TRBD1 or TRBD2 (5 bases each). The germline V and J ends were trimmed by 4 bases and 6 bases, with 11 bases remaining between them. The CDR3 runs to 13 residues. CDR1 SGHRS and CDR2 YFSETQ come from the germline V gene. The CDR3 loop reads CASSLGTANEQFF. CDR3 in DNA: TGCGCCAGCAGCCTAGGGACGGCCAATGAGCAGTTCTTC. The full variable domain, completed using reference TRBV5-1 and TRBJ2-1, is KAGVTQTPRYLIKTRGQQVTLSCSPISGHRSVSWYQQTPGQGLQFLFEYFSETQRNKGNFPGRFSGRQFSNSRSEMNVSTLELGDSALYLCASSLGTANEQFFGPGTRLTVL.

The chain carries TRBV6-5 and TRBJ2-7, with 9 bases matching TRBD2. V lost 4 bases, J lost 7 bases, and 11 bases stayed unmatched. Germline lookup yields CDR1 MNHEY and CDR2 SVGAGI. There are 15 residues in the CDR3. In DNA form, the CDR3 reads TGTGCCAGCAGTTTCGGGCCTAGCGGGGTGGGGGAGCAGTACTTC. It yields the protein CASSFGPSGVGEQYF.